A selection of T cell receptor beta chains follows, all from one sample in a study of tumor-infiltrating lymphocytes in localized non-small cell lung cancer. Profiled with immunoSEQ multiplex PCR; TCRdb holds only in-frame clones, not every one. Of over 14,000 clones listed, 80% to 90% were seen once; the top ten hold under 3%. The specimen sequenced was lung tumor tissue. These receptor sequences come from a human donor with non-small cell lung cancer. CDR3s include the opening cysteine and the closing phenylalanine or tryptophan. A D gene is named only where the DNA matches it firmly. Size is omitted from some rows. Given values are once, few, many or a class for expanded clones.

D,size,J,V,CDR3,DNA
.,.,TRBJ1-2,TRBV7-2,CASSSAETFGDTF,TGTGCCAGCAGCTCAGCAGAGACTTTTGGGGATACCTTC
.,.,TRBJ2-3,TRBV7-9,CASSSSSDTQYF,TGTGCCAGCAGCTCGTCGTCAGATACGCAGTATTTT
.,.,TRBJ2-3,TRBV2,CASSGGLSTDTQYF,TGTGCCAGCAGTGGGGGCCTCAGCACAGATACGCAGTATTTT
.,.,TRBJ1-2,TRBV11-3,CASSPTGLIIGGYTF,TGTGCCAGCAGCCCGACCGGACTTATAATAGGTGGCTACACCTTC
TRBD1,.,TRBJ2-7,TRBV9,CASSVGEGADSYEQYF,TGTGCCAGCAGCGTAGGTGAGGGGGCGGACTCCTACGAGCAGTACTTC
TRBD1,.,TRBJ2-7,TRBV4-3,CASSQEWGQGAYEQYF,TGCGCCAGCAGCCAAGAATGGGGACAGGGGGCCTACGAGCAGTACTTC
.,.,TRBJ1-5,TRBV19,CASSTRGTYSNQPQHF,TGTGCCAGTAGTACCCGGGGTACCTATAGCAATCAGCCCCAGCATTTT
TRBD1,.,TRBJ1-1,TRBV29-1,CSVEKRTGMNTEAFF,TGCAGCGTCGAAAAAAGGACAGGAATGAACACTGAAGCTTTCTTT
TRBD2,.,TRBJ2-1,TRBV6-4,CASSAGTSGRNEQFF,TGTGCCAGCAGTGCTGGGACTAGCGGGAGAAATGAGCAGTTCTTC
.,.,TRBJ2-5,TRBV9,CASSVWGSSQETQYF,TGTGCCAGCAGCGTATGGGGGAGTAGCCAAGAGACCCAGTACTTC
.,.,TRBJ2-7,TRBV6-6,CASSNRVYEQYF,TGTGCCAGCAGTAATAGGGTCTACGAGCAGTACTTC
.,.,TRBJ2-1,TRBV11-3,CASSLGGTRVPNEQFF,TGTGCCAGCAGCTTGGGGGGTACTAGAGTCCCCAATGAGCAGTTCTTC
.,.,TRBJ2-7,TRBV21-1,CASSKWQGYYEQYF,TGTGCCAGCAGCAAATGGCAGGGTTACTACGAGCAGTACTTC
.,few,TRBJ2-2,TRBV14,CASSLRGGTGELFF,TGTGCCAGCAGCCTACGTGGTGGAACCGGGGAGCTGTTTTTT
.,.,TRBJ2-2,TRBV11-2,CASSLTGGKNTGELFF,TGTGCCAGCAGCTTGACCGGGGGAAAGAACACCGGGGAGCTGTTTTTT